What follows are 8 T cell receptor beta chains derived from one specimen sequenced in a study of blood T cell repertoires in COVID-19. Sequenced by immunoSEQ multiplex PCR; TCRdb stores in-frame clones only, minus some. Here the sample spans about 47,000 clones, 65% to 85% being singletons. Sample: peripheral blood. Every receptor here comes from a woman aged 80 or older with COVID-19, enrolled during active disease.

V and J are TRBV19 and TRBJ2-2, with 7 bases identical to TRBD2. The V gene's germline CDR1 is LNHDA and CDR2 SQIVND (reference sequence). This CDR3 has 17 amino acids. After removal of 1 base from V and 4 bases from J, the junction contained 9 bases not matched to a gene. CDR3 region: CASSIVRRGSSTGELFF. CDR3 in DNA: TGTGCCAGTAGTATAGTTCGGCGGGGGTCGAGCACCGGGGAGCTGTTTTTT.

V usage is TRBV6-5 and J usage is TRBJ2-2, with D maybe TRBD2 (5 bases). This CDR3 has 13 amino acids. Per germline, CDR1 MNHEY and CDR2 SVGAGI. The V gene lost 6 bases and the J gene lost 3 bases, with 8 bases spanning the gap. The CDR3 region has the DNA TGTGCCAGCAGAGGGAGTCACACCGGGGAGCTGTTTTTT. This gives the protein CASRGSHTGELFF.

The chain employs TRBV6-1 and TRBJ1-2, with D possibly being TRBD1 (5 bases). The CDR3 length is 13 residues. Trimming removed 0 bases at V and 7 bases at J, with 9 bases between. Germline assignment: CDR1 MNHNS and CDR2 SASEGT. The CDR3 nucleotides read TGTGCCAGCAGTGAAGCATCAGGGTTTGGCTACACCTTC. Amino acids: CASSEASGFGYTF.

The gene calls are TRBV5-1 and TRBJ2-1, with D maybe TRBD2 (5 bases). The CDR3 is made up of 15 amino acids. V was shortened by 4 bases and J by 0 bases, with 11 bases between the two germline ends. Germline loops: CDR1 SGHRS, CDR2 YFSETQ. The CDR3 DNA reads as TGCGCCAGCAGCCGGAGCGGCACCTCCTACAATGAGCAGTTCTTC. Translated: CASSRSGTSYNEQFF.

The chain uses TRBV7-2 and TRBJ2-1; 10 nucleotides agree with TRBD2. The germline CDR1 and CDR2 sequences are SGHTA and FQGNSA. The CDR3 is made up of 17 amino acids. V gave up 5 bases and J gave up 8 bases; unmatched junction bases: 15. DNA for the CDR3: TGTGCCAGCAGCCCCCTACGACTAGCGGGCGGTGACGATGAGCAGTTCTTC. Translating gives CASSPLRLAGGDDEQFF.

The chain combines TRBV7-9 with TRBJ2-7; 16 bases are shared with TRBD2. J was trimmed by 13 bases and V by 3 bases; bases with no gene match: 3. Germline-derived CDR1 and CDR2 are SEHNR and FQNEAQ (reference sequence). The CDR3 consists of 13 residues. As DNA, the CDR3 is TGTGCCAGCAGCTTGGGACTAGCGGGAGGGTTCTACTTC. Protein sequence: CASSLGLAGGFYF.

The rearrangement links TRBV7-9 to TRBJ1-4, with a tentative D call TRBD1 (5 bases). The CDR3 is 14 amino acids. V shed 5 bases and J shed 8 bases, with 15 bases lying between them. Germline V gives CDR1 SEHNR, CDR2 FQNEAQ (reference sequence). In DNA, the CDR3 is TGTGCCAGCAGCCCCGGGTCAGGGAGGGAAAAACTGTTTTTT. It specifies CASSPGSGREKLFF.

The chain combines TRBV30 with TRBJ2-7; 11 nucleotides align to TRBD2. This CDR3 comprises 15 residues. J gave up 3 bases and V 2 bases, and 6 bases lay outside the gene matches. Germline lookup yields CDR1 GTSNPN and CDR2 SVGIG (reference sequence). The CDR3 sequence is CAWSSPGTSGYEQYF. The DNA of the CDR3 is TGTGCCTGGAGTTCTCCCGGGACTAGCGGCTACGAGCAGTACTTC. The whole variable domain, filled in from reference TRBV30 and TRBJ2-7, reads SQTIHQWPATLVQPVGSPLSLECTVEGTSNPNLYWYRQAAGRGLQLLFYSVGIGQISSEVPQNLSASRPQDRQFILSSKKLLLSDSGFYLCAWSSPGTSGYEQYFGPGTRLTVT.